The 2 T cell receptor beta chains below come from one sample, sequenced in a study of T cell responses to AZD1222 COVID-19 vaccine. This table comes from immunoSEQ multiplex PCR, and its TCRdb copy is limited to in-frame clones, with some not included. The sample lists about 180,000 clones, roughly nine tenths occurring once. The sequences come from peripheral blood, collected on day 0 of AZD1222 vaccination. The receptors derive from an adult in good health.

The V and J genes are TRBV19 and TRBJ1-4; D might be TRBD1 (6 bases). Trimming removed 5 bases from V and 6 bases from J, with 16 bases in between. The CDR3 consists of 15 residues. CDR1 and CDR2 (germline): LNHDA, SQIVND (reference sequence). CDR3 region: CASSEYRVRDEKLFF. CDR3 DNA sequence: TGTGCCAGTAGTGAATACAGGGTGAGAGATGAAAAACTGTTTTTT.

The chain carries TRBV5-1 and TRBJ1-2; no reliable D call. This CDR3 is built from 12 residues. Germline loops: CDR1 SGHRS, CDR2 YFSETQ. Trimming took 4 bases from V and 1 from J, leaving 5 bases between them. CDR3 region: CASSPSNYGYTF. The CDR3 bases are TGCGCCAGCAGCCCCAGTAACTATGGCTACACCTTC.